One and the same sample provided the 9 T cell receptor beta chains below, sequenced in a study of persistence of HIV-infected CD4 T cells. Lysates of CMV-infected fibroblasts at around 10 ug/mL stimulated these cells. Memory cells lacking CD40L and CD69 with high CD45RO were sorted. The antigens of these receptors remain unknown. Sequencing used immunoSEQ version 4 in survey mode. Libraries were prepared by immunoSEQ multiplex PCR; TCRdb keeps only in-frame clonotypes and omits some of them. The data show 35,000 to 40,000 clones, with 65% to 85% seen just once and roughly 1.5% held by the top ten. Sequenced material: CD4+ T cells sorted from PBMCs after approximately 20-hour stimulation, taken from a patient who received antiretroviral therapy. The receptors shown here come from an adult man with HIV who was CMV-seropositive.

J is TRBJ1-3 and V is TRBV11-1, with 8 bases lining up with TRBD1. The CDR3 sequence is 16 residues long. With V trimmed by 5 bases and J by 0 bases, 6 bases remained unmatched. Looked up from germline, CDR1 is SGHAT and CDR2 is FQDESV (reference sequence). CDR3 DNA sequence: TGTGCCAGCAGCCCGAAGACAGGGGACTCTGGAAACACCATATATTTT. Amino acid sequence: CASSPKTGDSGNTIYF.

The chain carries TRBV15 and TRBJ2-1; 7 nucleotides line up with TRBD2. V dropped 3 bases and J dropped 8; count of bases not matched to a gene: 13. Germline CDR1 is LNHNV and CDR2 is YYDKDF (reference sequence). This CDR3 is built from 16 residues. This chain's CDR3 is CATSSPPRGVGDEQFF. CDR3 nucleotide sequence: TGTGCCACCAGCAGTCCTCCCCGGGGGGTTGGGGATGAGCAGTTCTTC.

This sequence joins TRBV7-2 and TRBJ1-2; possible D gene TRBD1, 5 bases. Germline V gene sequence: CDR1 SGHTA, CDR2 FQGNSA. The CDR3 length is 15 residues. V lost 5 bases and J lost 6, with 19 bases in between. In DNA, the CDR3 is TGTGCCAGCAGCCCTGGGGGGTCGGGGATACATGGCTACACCTTC. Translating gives CASSPGGSGIHGYTF.

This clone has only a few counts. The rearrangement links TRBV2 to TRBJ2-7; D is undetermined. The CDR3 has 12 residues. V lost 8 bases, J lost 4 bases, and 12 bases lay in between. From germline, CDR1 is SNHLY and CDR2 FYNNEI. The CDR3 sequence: CASSVTGYEQYF. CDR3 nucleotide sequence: TGTGCCAGCTCTGTAACTGGATACGAGCAGTACTTC. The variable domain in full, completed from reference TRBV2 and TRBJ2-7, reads EPEVTQTPSHQVTQMGQEVILRCVPISNHLYFYWYRQILGQKVEFLVSFYNNEISEKSEIFDDQFSVERPDGSNFTLKIRSTKLEDSAMYFCASSVTGYEQYFGPGTRLTVT.

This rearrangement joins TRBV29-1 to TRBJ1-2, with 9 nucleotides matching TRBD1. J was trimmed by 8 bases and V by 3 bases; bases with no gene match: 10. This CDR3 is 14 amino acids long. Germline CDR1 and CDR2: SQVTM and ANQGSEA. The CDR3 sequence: CSVERGGTGSGYTF. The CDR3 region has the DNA TGCAGCGTTGAGAGGGGGGGGACAGGGAGCGGCTACACCTTC.

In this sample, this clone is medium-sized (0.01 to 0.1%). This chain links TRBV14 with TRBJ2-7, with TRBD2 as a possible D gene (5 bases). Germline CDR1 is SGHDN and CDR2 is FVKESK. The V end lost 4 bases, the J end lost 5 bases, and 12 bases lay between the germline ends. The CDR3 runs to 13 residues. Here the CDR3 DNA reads TGTGCCAGCAGCCTTCCACCGAGGGACGAGCAGTACTTC. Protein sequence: CASSLPPRDEQYF.

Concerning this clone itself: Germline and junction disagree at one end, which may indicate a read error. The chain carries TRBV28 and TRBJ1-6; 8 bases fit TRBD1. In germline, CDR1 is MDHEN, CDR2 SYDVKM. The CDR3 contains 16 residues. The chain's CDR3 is CASRRGQVGANSPPHF. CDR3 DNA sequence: TGTGCCAGCAGGCGGGGACAGGTAGGGGCTAATTCACCCCCCCACTTT.

The CDR3 coding sequence is TGTGCCAGCAGCTTAGGGCTAGCGGGGGGGCCGCAAGATACGCAGTATTTT. This translates into CASSLGLAGGPQDTQYF. V and J are TRBV11-3 and TRBJ2-3; 12 bases map to TRBD2. The CDR3 covers 17 residues. CDR1 and CDR2 (germline): SGHNT, YENEEA. Trimming took 1 base from V and 5 from J; bases not matched to a gene: 7.

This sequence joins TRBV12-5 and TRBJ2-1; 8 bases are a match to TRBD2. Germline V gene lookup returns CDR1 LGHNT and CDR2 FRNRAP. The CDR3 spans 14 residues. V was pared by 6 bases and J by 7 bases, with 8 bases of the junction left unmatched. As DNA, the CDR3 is TGTGCTAGTGGGGCCTCCGGGACTAGGAATGAGCAGTTCTTC. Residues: CASGASGTRNEQFF. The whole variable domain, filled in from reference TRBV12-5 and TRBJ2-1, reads DARVTQTPRHKVTEMGQEVTMRCQPILGHNTVFWYRQTMMQGLELLAYFRNRAPLDDSGMPKDRFSAEMPDATLATLKIQPSEPRDSAVYFCASGASGTRNEQFFGPGTRLTVL.